The text below deals with one T cell receptor beta chain. This receptor's antigen is unknown. No clone much larger than this one lies a single base away; base qualities are absent. The junction carries 19 bases between V and J, which are trimmed by 5 bases and 3 bases respectively. The CDR3 runs 16 residues from the cysteine to the phenylalanine. Of the read, only the CDR3 DNA is kept; its 48 bases are in frame from base 1. CDR1 MGHDK and CDR2 SYGVNS were looked up in the germline V gene. Libraries were made using the immunoSEQ multiplex PCR assay. The source is immuneACCESS, and TCRdb retained only in-frame sequences with V and J called. Part of the clones is not carried over; for the studies checked, unresolved V genes explain less than half of this, and the remainder is unexplained. Recorded for this sample are about 98,000 clones; 70% to 90% of them occurred a single time. Over 2% of the sample lies in the top ten.

The data were obtained in a study of preoperative IRX-2 immunotherapy in early breast cancer (dated by TCRdb to between 2019 and 2020). The label giving this sample's treatment or condition can be read as: preoperative locoregional IRX-2 cytokine immunotherapy. The samples were obtained from a phase Ib study that tested preoperative, locoregional IRX-2 cytokine immunotherapy designed to prime immune responses. Patients with early-stage breast cancer who were given IRX-2 before surgery served as donors. The receptor chain draws on TRBV25-1 and TRBJ1-2, with the D gene uncertain. The TCR sequence derives from a human donor with breast cancer. This specimen was tumor tissue, taken after IRX-2 immunotherapy. The CDR3 here reads CASSTADNWLYYGYTF. The bases are TGTGCCAGCAGTACCGCAGACAACTGGCTTTACTATGGCTACACCTTC.